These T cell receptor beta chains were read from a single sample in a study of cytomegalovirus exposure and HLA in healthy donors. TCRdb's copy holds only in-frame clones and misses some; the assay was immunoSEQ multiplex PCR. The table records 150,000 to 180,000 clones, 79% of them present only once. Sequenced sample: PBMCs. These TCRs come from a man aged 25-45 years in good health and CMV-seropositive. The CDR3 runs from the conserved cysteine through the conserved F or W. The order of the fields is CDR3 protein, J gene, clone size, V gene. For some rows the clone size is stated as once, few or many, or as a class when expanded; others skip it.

CDR3: CASSRDREFSEAFF
J: TRBJ1-1
size: -
V: TRBV5-4

CDR3: CASSQEENYTF
J: TRBJ1-2
size: -
V: TRBV4-3

CDR3: CASSLLYIEQGTGELFF
J: TRBJ2-2
size: -
V: TRBV5-6

CDR3: CASSTKYGNTEAFF
J: TRBJ1-1
size: -
V: TRBV4-1

CDR3: CAISNRDRWAFF
J: TRBJ1-1
size: -
V: TRBV10-3

CDR3: CASSQGGLSYNEQFF
J: TRBJ2-1
size: -
V: TRBV4-3

CDR3: CASRGLIADTQYF
J: TRBJ2-3
size: -
V: TRBV6-6

CDR3: CASSSLAGGHNEQFF
J: TRBJ2-1
size: -
V: TRBV7-3

CDR3: CASSQDKGKGQPQHF
J: TRBJ1-5
size: -
V: TRBV4-3

CDR3: CASGLGQGTGANVLTF
J: TRBJ2-6
size: -
V: TRBV12-5

CDR3: CASSQSRDTQYF
J: TRBJ2-3
size: -
V: TRBV7-9

CDR3: CAWRAPGTGSNEQYF
J: TRBJ2-7
size: -
V: TRBV30

CDR3: CASSQDPGTISGNTIYF
J: TRBJ1-3
size: many
V: TRBV14

CDR3: CASSLGRLAGAATDTQYF
J: TRBJ2-3
size: -
V: TRBV7-2

CDR3: CASSQRSAETQYF
J: TRBJ2-5
size: -
V: TRBV4-1

CDR3: CSARGDTDTQYF
J: TRBJ2-3
size: -
V: TRBV29-1

CDR3: CATNRGDTEAFF
J: TRBJ1-1
size: -
V: TRBV6-5

CDR3: CASSHKQQGNTEAFF
J: TRBJ1-1
size: -
V: TRBV4-1

CDR3: CASSQRGYEQYF
J: TRBJ2-7
size: -
V: TRBV14

CDR3: CASSPRLAGGNEQFF
J: TRBJ2-1
size: -
V: TRBV18

CDR3: CASSVQGSGSPLHF
J: TRBJ1-6
size: -
V: TRBV9

CDR3: CASSYSYFNYGYTF
J: TRBJ1-2
size: -
V: TRBV6-5

CDR3: CASSYGEGNQPQHF
J: TRBJ1-5
size: -
V: TRBV6-6

CDR3: CASSIESGVASYEQYF
J: TRBJ2-7
size: -
V: TRBV19

CDR3: CASSQDGQGYYEQYF
J: TRBJ2-7
size: once
V: TRBV18

CDR3: CASSPQRGLGNEQFF
J: TRBJ2-1
size: -
V: TRBV25-1

CDR3: CASSVRSSGNTIYF
J: TRBJ1-3
size: few
V: TRBV25-1

CDR3: CASRRDRTSEQYF
J: TRBJ2-7
size: -
V: TRBV6-5

CDR3: CASGLSRGFSTEAFF
J: TRBJ1-1
size: -
V: TRBV12-5

CDR3: CASSQQNGAGANVLTF
J: TRBJ2-6
size: -
V: TRBV14

CDR3: CASSPEGQGDEQYF
J: TRBJ2-7
size: few
V: TRBV27

CDR3: CASSRERTGGEKLFF
J: TRBJ1-4
size: once
V: TRBV19

CDR3: CASSSPGQGENSPLHF
J: TRBJ1-6
size: few
V: TRBV7-2

CDR3: CASSVDRKTEAFF
J: TRBJ1-1
size: -
V: TRBV2

CDR3: CASSLNDGGEGEQYF
J: TRBJ2-7
size: -
V: TRBV5-1

CDR3: CAWSGGSDAFGNTIYF
J: TRBJ1-3
size: once
V: TRBV30

CDR3: CASSSRTGTEKLFF
J: TRBJ1-4
size: -
V: TRBV9

CDR3: CASSQDDTENYGYTF
J: TRBJ1-2
size: -
V: TRBV4-3

CDR3: CSARSYYEQYF
J: TRBJ2-7
size: -
V: TRBV20-1

CDR3: CASSQDGKEKLFF
J: TRBJ1-4
size: -
V: TRBV4-2

CDR3: CASSHAGLDGYTF
J: TRBJ1-2
size: -
V: TRBV4-1